This T cell receptor beta chain was profiled in a study of cytomegalovirus exposure and HLA in healthy donors. Worth noting for this clone: Antigen unknown. At one of its ends the junction is not consistent with the germline gene, which may arise from a read error. Other DNA sequences in the sample encode the same CDR3.

The donors, nominally healthy at sampling, likely had unrecorded immune exposures. In the PCR, 60 Vbeta and 13 Jbeta primers were used. Libraries were prepared by immunoSEQ multiplex PCR; TCRdb keeps only in-frame clonotypes and omits some of them. The sample shows about 170,000 clones, roughly 84% of them seen only once. The length of the CDR3 is 17 residues. From germline, CDR1 is MNHNS and CDR2 SASEGT. Study results and caveats: Confirmation was obtained in vitro that a few CMV-associated chains are specific for CMV antigens. CMV serostatus was the sole immune exposure information available. An analysis was carried out later, and it reportedly showed fewer N-insertions in an Asian-associated ancestry cluster than the roughly 700-donor mean.

The receptor's source is a man aged 25 to 45 in good health and CMV-seropositive. The V call is TRBV6-1, the J call TRBJ1-2; D not resolved. Sequencing was performed on PBMCs. CDR3 coding DNA: TGCGCCAGCAGTGAGCGAGACATCAATGGGCAGTTCTATGGCTACACCTTC. Translating gives CASSERDINGQFYGYTF.